The clone carrying this TCR beta chain was seen once. The entry originates in a study of blood T cell repertoires in COVID-19. About the study: COVID-19 samples collected from the United States, Italy and Spain covered acute and convalescent phases. T cells, B-cell-depleted T cells, or PBMCs provided the cDNA or gDNA that served as material.

This CDR3 has 13 residues. The germline V gene has CDR1 WNHNN and CDR2 SYGVQD (reference sequence). V lost 5 bases and J lost 4, with 11 bases in between. Methods used by the authors: Counts of nucleated cells, estimated from reference gene primer amplification, were obtained. TCRdb keeps only in-frame clones here, not all; method: immunoSEQ multiplex PCR. V and J calls and clone size are those listed in that table; D and trimming were worked out from the DNA. This repertoire shows 200,000 or so clones, 80% found once; its top ten account for 4.5% to 7%. This clonotype was sampled from a woman in her 70s with acute or convalescent COVID-19. The sample comprised peripheral blood. The rearrangement joins TRBV10-1 to TRBJ1-1; D not certain. In DNA, the CDR3 is TGCGCCAGCAGTAATAAGGCGGGCACTGAAGCTTTCTTT. It yields the protein CASSNKAGTEAFF.